Shown below are 11 T cell receptor beta chains from a single sample sequenced in a study of cytomegalovirus exposure and HLA in healthy donors. The PCR used 60 Vbeta and 13 Jbeta primers. Here immunoSEQ multiplex PCR was the method, and the copy in TCRdb shows in-frame clones only, minus some. The repertoire holds roughly 190,000 clones, with approximately 79% as singletons. Input material: PBMCs. Source of these receptors: a man aged 35-49 years in good health and CMV-seropositive.

The chain uses TRBV29-1 and TRBJ1-1; perhaps TRBD1 as D (6 bases). Germline assignment: CDR1 SQVTM and CDR2 ANQGSEA. The CDR3 is 13 residues long. Trimming pared 4 bases from V and 4 bases from J, leaving 13 bases between. The CDR3 bases are TGCAGCGTTGTTAGGGGGAGCGGCACTGAAGCTTTCTTT. This gives the protein CSVVRGSGTEAFF.

With respect to this clone: Other DNA variants within this sample encode the same CDR3. The chain is built from TRBV30 and TRBJ2-5; D may be TRBD2 (7 bases). CDR3 length: 15 residues. Germline V gene data show CDR1 as GTSNPN and CDR2 as SVGIG (reference sequence). V lost 1 base and J lost 6, with 18 bases in between. CDR3 region: CAWSGGGALDKTQYF. In DNA, the CDR3 is TGTGCCTGGAGTGGAGGGGGGGCTTTAGATAAGACCCAGTACTTC.

J is TRBJ2-2 and V is TRBV4-2; TRBD1 is a possible D gene (8 bases). V shed 3 bases and J shed 4 bases, with 15 bases lying between them. Per germline, CDR1 LGHNA and CDR2 YNFKEQ. The CDR3 is 16 amino acids. The CDR3, as DNA: TGTGCCAGCAGCCAGAACAGGGGGGGGTTCACCGGGGAGCTGTTTTTT. It yields the protein CASSQNRGGFTGELFF.

This clone has more than one count but fewer than ten. The chain links TRBV2 to TRBJ1-5; D is uncertain. Trimming took off 6 bases at V and 2 bases at J, with 5 bases between the two ends. The CDR3 loop spans 12 amino acids. The V gene's germline CDR1 is SNHLY and CDR2 FYNNEI. CDR3 loop: CASRGGNQPQHF. In nucleotides, the CDR3 is TGTGCCAGCAGGGGAGGCAATCAGCCCCAGCATTTT.

In this sample, this clone turned up once. At one of its ends the junction is not consistent with the germline gene, which may arise from a read error. The V and J genes are TRBV7-7 and TRBJ2-1; D is uncertain. The length of the CDR3 is 15 residues. Germline loops: CDR1 SSHAT, CDR2 FNYEAQ (reference sequence). CDR3 amino acids: CASSLGPDNDNEQFF. For the CDR3, the DNA is TGTGCTAGCAGCTTAGGGCCCGATAACGACAATGAGCAGTTCTTC.

The chain has TRBV18 and TRBJ1-5; TRBD1 agrees at 8 bases. Per germline, CDR1 KGHSH and CDR2 LQKENI. This CDR3 is built from 15 residues. V gave up 3 bases and J gave up 7 bases; unmatched junction bases: 8. The DNA of the CDR3 is TGTGCCAGCTCACCTCTAGGACAGGGAGGACAGCCCCAGCATTTT. It translates to CASSPLGQGGQPQHF. Using reference TRBV18 and TRBJ1-5 for the parts outside the CDR3, the full variable domain is NAGVMQNPRHLVRRRGQEARLRCSPMKGHSHVYWYRQLPEEGLKFMVYLQKENIIDESGMPKERFSAEFPKEGPSILRIQQVVRGDSAAYFCASSPLGQGGQPQHFGDGTRLSIL.

The chain couples TRBV19 to TRBJ2-1; maybe TRBD2 (6 bases). CDR3 size: 15 residues. With 6 bases removed from V and 5 bases from J, the gap between germline ends came to 17 bases. CDR1 LNHDA and CDR2 SQIVND come from the germline V gene (reference sequence). CDR3 DNA sequence: TGTGCCAGTAGCGATATCGCGGGGCCAAACAATGAGCAGTTCTTC. This translates into CASSDIAGPNNEQFF.

CDR3 nucleotide sequence: TGCAGTGCTAGAGACGACACTGAAGCTTTCTTT. Amino acids: CSARDDTEAFF. The rearrangement uses TRBV20-1 and TRBJ1-1, with no clear D. V shed 0 bases and J shed 3 bases, with 2 bases lying between them. This CDR3 has 11 amino acids. Germline V gene lookup returns CDR1 DFQATT and CDR2 SNEGSKA (reference sequence).

The gene calls are TRBV4-3 and TRBJ1-1, with a possible D match to TRBD1 (5 bases). The V and J ends lost 2 bases and 1 base respectively, with 8 bases between them. Germline V gives CDR1 LGHNA, CDR2 YSLEER. The CDR3 contains 14 residues. CDR3 nucleotides: TGCGCCAGCAGCCAAACCACAGGGAACACTGAAGCTTTCTTT. Amino acids: CASSQTTGNTEAFF.

This clone was found a few times. This chain joins TRBV5-4 and TRBJ2-7, with D tentatively TRBD1 (5 bases). Trimming cost V 5 bases and J 1 base, with 16 bases left between them. CDR1 SGHNT and CDR2 YYREEE come from the germline V gene (reference sequence). The CDR3 loop spans 15 amino acids. The CDR3 protein is CASRIRSGPSYEQYF. The CDR3 nucleotides are TGTGCCAGCAGAATCCGGTCAGGGCCGTCCTACGAGCAGTACTTC.

The chain joins TRBV11-3 to TRBJ2-2, with D tentatively TRBD1 (5 bases). From germline, CDR1 is SGHNT and CDR2 YENEEA. The CDR3 is 14 residues long. Trimming removed 6 bases from V and 4 bases from J, with 12 bases in between. The CDR3 region has the DNA TGTGCCAGCAGTCTACAGGCGTTCACCGGGGAGCTGTTTTTT. This sequence encodes CASSLQAFTGELFF.